This TCR beta chain derives from a study of blood T cell repertoires in COVID-19 (dated by TCRdb to about 2020). In the study overall: The collaborator samples originated in the United States, Italy and Spain and spanned the acute and convalescent phases of COVID-19. The prospective study material was composed of cDNA or gDNA derived from T cells, B-cell-depleted T cells, or PBMCs. Subjects who had been exposed to COVID-19, were actively infected with it, or had recovered from it provided the deeply sampled blood TCRbeta repertoires that made up the dataset. The repertoires were released in a freely available public database intended as a resource for research on the immune response to SARS-CoV-2. Samples came from the ongoing ImmuneRACE study (first 160 participants) plus 1,254 subjects from 6 global collaborators. Sample metadata almost always included a de-identified subject ID, COVID-19 status, age in years and sex. HLA class I and class II types, where available, came from metadata supplied by the sample provider rather than from assay-based typing.

Worth noting for this clone: Its cognate antigen has yet to be identified. Within one base of it there is no much larger clone, and no base qualities were kept.

TCRbeta CDR3 regions were amplified from genomic DNA using the immunoSEQ Assay, a bias-controlled multiplex PCR. The authors processed their data as follows. Nucleated cell counts per sample were estimated from amplification of reference gene primers within the assay. To quantify the absolute abundance of each unique TCRbeta CDR3 rearrangement, sequence reads were collapsed and filtered. For each sample, productive Simpson clonality was calculated as the square root of Simpson's diversity index over productive rearrangements. TCRdb stores this immuneACCESS table with in-frame sequences only. Part of the clones is absent; in the studies checked, under half of the shortfall reflects unresolved V genes, and no reason is known for the rest. For V, J and clone size, that table is used; D and trimming come from the DNA. This sample holds hundreds of thousands of clones; over 85% were observed only once. The ten biggest clones cover about 9.4% of the sample.

Participants in the prospective study were aged 18 to 89 years, lived in some 24 United States geographic areas, and enrolled through a virtual design. To assign participants to cohorts, the prospective study relied on clinical history that participants themselves reported in a screening survey and a study questionnaire. ImmuneRACE Cohort 3 recovered participants were defined by two consecutive negative NP/OP PCR tests, healthcare professional clearance, or symptom resolution. Each participant in the prospective study had whole blood, serum and a nasopharyngeal or oropharyngeal swab collected by mobile phlebotomists. Over an approximately 2-month period, participants in the prospective study had the option of providing additional blood draws and questionnaires. Before DNA extraction, prospective study blood samples were shipped either frozen or at room temperature. Summary of the overall study and its limitations: The quantity of clinical and demographic metadata differed by source and by participant and was supplied without curation.

In the germline V gene, CDR1 corresponds to SGHVS and CDR2 to FNYEAQ. Reading from cysteine to phenylalanine, the CDR3 counts 17 amino acids. The retained sequence is limited to the CDR3, 51 bases, with the frame set at the first base. V gives up 0 bases and J gives up 3 bases, and the segment between their germline ends measures 15 bases. Sample: PBMCs or T cells enriched from blood (not recorded which). The TCR sequence derives from a woman in her twenties or thirties who had recovered from COVID-19. The chain employs TRBV7-6 and TRBJ2-1; the best D guess is TRBD1, with 5 bases matching. The CDR3 here reads CASSLAVGAGNYNEQFF. The DNA reads TGTGCCAGCAGCTTAGCCGTAGGGGCCGGAAACTACAATGAGCAGTTCTTC.